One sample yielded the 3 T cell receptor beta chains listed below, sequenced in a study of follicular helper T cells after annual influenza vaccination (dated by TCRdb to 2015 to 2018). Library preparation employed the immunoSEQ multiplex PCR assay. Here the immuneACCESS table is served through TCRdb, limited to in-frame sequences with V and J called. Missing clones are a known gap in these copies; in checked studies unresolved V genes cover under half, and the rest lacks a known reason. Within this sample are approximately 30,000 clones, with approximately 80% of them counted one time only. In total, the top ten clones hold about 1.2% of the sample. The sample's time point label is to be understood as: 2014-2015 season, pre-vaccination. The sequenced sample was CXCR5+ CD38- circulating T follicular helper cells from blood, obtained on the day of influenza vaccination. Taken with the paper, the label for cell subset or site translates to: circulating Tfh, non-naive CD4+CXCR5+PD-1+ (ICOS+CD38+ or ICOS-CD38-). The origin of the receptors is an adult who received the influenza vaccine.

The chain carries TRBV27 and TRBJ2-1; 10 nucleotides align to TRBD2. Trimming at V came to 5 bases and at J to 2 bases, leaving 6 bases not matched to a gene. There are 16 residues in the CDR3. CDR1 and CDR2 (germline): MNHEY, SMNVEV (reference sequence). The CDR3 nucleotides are TGTGCCAGCAGTATGGCTAGCGGGAGCACCTACAATGAGCAGTTCTTC. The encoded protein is CASSMASGSTYNEQFF.

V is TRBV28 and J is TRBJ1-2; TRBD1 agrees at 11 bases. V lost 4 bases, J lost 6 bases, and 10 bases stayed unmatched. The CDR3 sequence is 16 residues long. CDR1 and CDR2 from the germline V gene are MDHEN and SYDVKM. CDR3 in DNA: TGTGCCAGCAGTTGGGAACTCGGACAGGGGGCGCATGGCTACACCTTC. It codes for CASSWELGQGAHGYTF.

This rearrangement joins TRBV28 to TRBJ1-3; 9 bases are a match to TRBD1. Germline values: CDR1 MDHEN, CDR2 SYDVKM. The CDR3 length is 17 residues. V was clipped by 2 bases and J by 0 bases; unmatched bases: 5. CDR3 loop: CASSLTGTGSSGNTIYF. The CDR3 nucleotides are TGTGCCAGCAGTTTAACCGGGACAGGGAGCTCTGGAAACACCATATATTTT.